The 8 T cell receptor beta chains reported below all come from one sample, sequenced in a study of blood T cell repertoires in COVID-19. Assay used: immunoSEQ multiplex PCR; TCRdb lists only in-frame clones, some missing. The data show more than 55,000 clones, 87% seen once. Sequenced material: peripheral blood. The receptors derive from a man aged 60 to 69 with active or convalescent COVID-19.

The chain is built from TRBV24-1 and TRBJ2-3; 7 bases line up with TRBD2. Trimming at V came to 9 bases and at J to 1 base, leaving 9 bases not matched to a gene. The CDR3 runs to 15 residues. CDR1 KGHDR and CDR2 SFDVKD come from the germline V gene. CDR3 amino acids: CATSYQRGGTDTQYF. CDR3 nucleotide sequence: TGTGCCACCTCGTACCAGCGGGGTGGCACAGATACGCAGTATTTT.

For the CDR3, the DNA is TGTGCCACCAGCAACCCTGGGGGGGAACCCAATCAGCCCCAGCATTTT. Protein sequence: CATSNPGGEPNQPQHF. This chain links TRBV15 with TRBJ1-5; tentative D call: TRBD1 (5 bases). V lost 4 bases and J 3 bases, leaving 16 bases between the germline ends. Germline V gives CDR1 LNHNV, CDR2 YYDKDF (reference sequence). This CDR3 is 16 amino acids long.

The chain uses TRBV20-1 and TRBJ2-7; TRBD1 might be the D (5 bases). The ends were cut back, 5 bases at V and 3 bases at J, with 8 bases in the middle. The CDR3 covers 11 residues. The V gene's germline CDR1 is DFQATT and CDR2 SNEGSKA (reference sequence). The CDR3, as DNA: TGCAGTGCTTCCAGGGTCTACGAGCAGTACTTC. Translation gives CSASRVYEQYF.

This chain joins TRBV14 and TRBJ1-2; D not resolved. The germline CDR1 and CDR2 sequences are SGHDN and FVKESK. The CDR3 contains 13 residues. V lost 1 base, J lost 4 bases, and 7 bases lay in between. CDR3 coding DNA: TGTGCCAGCAGCCAAGGGCAGGTCTATGGCTACACCTTC. This gives the protein CASSQGQVYGYTF.

This chain uses TRBV2 with TRBJ1-4; D gene uncertain. V was cut by 8 bases and J by 0 bases, with 13 bases left in between. CDR1 is SNHLY and CDR2 is FYNNEI in the germline V gene. The CDR3 runs to 15 residues. For the CDR3, the DNA is TGTGCCAGCGGTACAGTCTTGGCAACTAATGAAAAACTGTTTTTT. It is translated as CASGTVLATNEKLFF.

The chain links TRBV3-1 (or the pseudogene TRBV3-2) to TRBJ1-2, with D tentatively TRBD1 (6 bases). V lost 3 bases and J 10 bases, leaving 24 bases between the germline ends. The CDR3 covers 16 residues. Germline CDR1 and CDR2: LGHDT and YNNKEL (reference sequence). The CDR3 region has the DNA TGTGCCAGCAGCCACCAAAAGGGGGGTCGCGGGGGAGACTACACCTTC. Amino acids: CASSHQKGGRGGDYTF.

This chain connects TRBV4-1 to TRBJ2-2; a weak D match, TRBD2 (5 bases). CDR3 length: 15 amino acids. Per germline, CDR1 MGHRA and CDR2 YSYEKL. The germline V and J ends were trimmed by 1 base and 6 bases, with 12 bases remaining between them. For the CDR3, the DNA is TGCGCCAGCAGCCAAGCGGGAACGGCGTCCGGGGAGCTGTTTTTT. Protein: CASSQAGTASGELFF.

The rearrangement joins TRBV3-1 (or the pseudogene TRBV3-2) to TRBJ2-3; 11 positions agree with TRBD2. The junction had 4 bases not matched to a gene; V was cut back by 4 bases and J by 4 bases. This CDR3 contains 15 residues. The germline V gene has CDR1 LGHDT and CDR2 YNNKEL (reference sequence). The chain's CDR3 is CASSPLAGGADTQYF. CDR3 nucleotide sequence: TGTGCCAGCAGCCCTTTAGCGGGAGGGGCAGATACGCAGTATTTT.